Each of the 27 T cell receptor beta chains below was sequenced from the same sample in a study of T-cell memory formation after mild COVID-19. TCRdb independently ran MiXCR on the 5' RACE reads; one entry per CDR3 protein. The sample lists over 120,000 distinct CDR3 sequences, approximately 6% occurring once. The source material was PBMCs or a T cell subset sorted from them (not recorded which). These receptors originate from an adult woman who had mild COVID-19 (a few samples of this study predate the infection). Cell type and time point are not known.

This clonotype was counted at least ten times. The rearrangement joins TRBV6-1 to TRBJ1-1, with D possibly matching TRBD1 (6 bases). V lost 1 base and J lost 7, with 13 bases in between. From germline, CDR1 is MNHNS and CDR2 SASEGT. The CDR3 has 14 amino acids. DNA for the CDR3: TGTGCCAGCAGTGAAGACTTCCAGGGGTATGAAGCTTTCTTT. This gives the protein CASSEDFQGYEAFF.

The chain uses TRBV7-7 and TRBJ2-5; D is possibly TRBD1 or TRBD2 (5 bases each). Trimming removed 0 bases from V and 5 bases from J, with 13 bases in between. Germline CDR1 and CDR2: SSHAT and FNYEAQ (reference sequence). The CDR3 runs to 15 residues. DNA of the CDR3: TGTGCCAGCAGCTTAGCAAAGGGACCCGGGGAGACCCAGTACTTC. Amino acid sequence: CASSLAKGPGETQYF.

This clonotype appeared many times. J is TRBJ2-2 and V is TRBV7-2, with 8 bases fitting TRBD2. Per germline, CDR1 SGHTA and CDR2 FQGNSA. V was pared by 1 base and J by 8 bases, with 3 bases of the junction left unmatched. CDR3 length equals 14 residues. The CDR3 DNA reads as TGTGCCAGCAGCTTAGAAGCGGGAGAAGGGGAGCTGTTTTTT. Its protein product is CASSLEAGEGELFF.

The chain is built from TRBV12-3 or TRBV12-4 and TRBJ1-1, with D unresolved. The length of the CDR3 is 14 residues. With 3 bases removed from V and 5 bases from J, the gap between germline ends came to 13 bases. CDR3 DNA sequence: TGTGCCAGCAGTTTTATCGAGGTAGGAACTGAAGCTTTCTTT. It translates to CASSFIEVGTEAFF.

This clonotype was counted a few times. The chain employs TRBV7-2 and TRBJ2-7, with 10 bases fitting TRBD1. There are 16 residues in the CDR3. The trim removed 4 bases at V and 3 bases at J, leaving 9 bases unmatched. The germline gives CDR1 SGHTA, CDR2 FQGNSA. CDR3 loop: CASSSRSGQGNYEQYF. DNA for the CDR3: TGTGCCAGCAGCTCGCGTTCGGGACAGGGGAACTACGAGCAGTACTTC.

The V gene is TRBV5-1, the J gene TRBJ2-3, with 10 bases aligning to TRBD2. The junction had 3 bases not matched to a gene; V was cut back by 0 bases and J by 2 bases. The germline V gene encodes CDR1 SGHRS and CDR2 YFSETQ. The CDR3 runs 16 residues. DNA of the CDR3: TGCGCCAGCAGCTTGGGTAGCGGGGGGCCCACAGATACGCAGTATTTT. Amino acids: CASSLGSGGPTDTQYF.

In its sample, this clonotype was seen many times. The V gene is TRBV7-9, the J gene TRBJ2-3; D might be TRBD2 (5 bases). The CDR3 has 13 residues. Germline V gene lookup returns CDR1 SEHNR and CDR2 FQNEAQ (reference sequence). V was clipped by 4 bases and J by 1 base, with 6 bases between them. For the CDR3, the DNA is TGTGCCAGCAGCTGGGAGCGCACAGATACGCAGTATTTT. Amino acids: CASSWERTDTQYF. Full variable domain (missing parts from reference TRBV7-9 and TRBJ2-3): DTGVSQNPRHKITKRGQNVTFRCDPISEHNRLYWYRQTLGQGPEFLTYFQNEAQLEKSRLLSDRFSAERPKGSFSTLEIQRTEQGDSAMYLCASSWERTDTQYFGPGTRLTVL.

At least ten counts were recorded for this clonotype. The chain uses TRBV5-6 and TRBJ1-2; no firm D call. Trimming cost V 0 bases and J 5 bases, with 2 bases left between them. Germline CDR1 SGHDT, CDR2 YYEEEE. The CDR3 is 11 amino acids. CDR3 loop: CASSLEYGYTF. In nucleotides, the CDR3 is TGTGCCAGCAGCTTGGAATATGGCTACACCTTC.

The chain couples TRBV27 to TRBJ2-1, with 16 bases aligning to TRBD2. The germline CDR1 and CDR2 sequences are MNHEY and SMNVEV (reference sequence). The V gene end was trimmed by 5 bases and the J gene end by 0 bases; junction bases not matched to a gene: 4. This CDR3 region has 18 residues. Written as DNA, the CDR3 is TGTGCCAGCAGTCTCGGGACTAGCGGGAGGGCCTCCTACAATGAGCAGTTCTTC. Amino acids: CASSLGTSGRASYNEQFF.

This clonotype showed up many times. This chain connects TRBV29-1 to TRBJ2-3; TRBD1 agrees at 9 bases. CDR3 length: 13 residues. CDR1 and CDR2 from the germline V gene are SQVTM and ANQGSEA. Trimming cost V 8 bases and J 0 bases; bases outside gene matches: 3. For the CDR3, the DNA is TGCAGCCTGGGACAGGGAAGCACAGATACGCAGTATTTT. Residues: CSLGQGSTDTQYF.

This clonotype was counted many times. The gene calls are TRBV29-1 and TRBJ2-7; a weak D match, TRBD2 (5 bases). Trimming took 8 bases from V and 9 from J, leaving 14 bases between them. The CDR3 covers 10 residues. Germline CDR1 SQVTM, CDR2 ANQGSEA. CDR3 protein: CSPLAGGQYF. CDR3 sequence (DNA): TGCAGCCCCCTGGCCGGAGGGCAGTACTTC.

The chain links TRBV6-5 to TRBJ1-3, with TRBD1 matching over 8 bases. The germline V gene encodes CDR1 MNHEY and CDR2 SVGAGI. The CDR3 contains 17 residues. J was trimmed by 0 bases and V by 0 bases; bases with no gene match: 4. This CDR3 is CASSYSRQGLSGNTIYF. The CDR3, as DNA: TGTGCCAGCAGTTACTCGCGACAGGGGCTCTCTGGAAACACCATATATTTT.

This clonotype turned up a few times. The chain carries TRBV7-2 and TRBJ2-7; D is uncertain. The germline V gene has CDR1 SGHTA and CDR2 FQGNSA. There are 12 residues in the CDR3. The V gene lost 1 base and the J gene lost 6 bases, with 7 bases spanning the gap. CDR3 amino acids: CASSLDRSEQYF. CDR3 DNA sequence: TGTGCCAGCAGCTTAGACAGAAGCGAGCAGTACTTC.

The rearrangement uses TRBV3-1 and TRBJ1-6; maybe TRBD1 (6 bases). The CDR3 is 18 amino acids. Trimming left V 3 bases short and J 0 bases short, with 15 bases between. CDR1 and CDR2 (germline): LGHDT, YNNKEL (reference sequence). As DNA, the CDR3 is TGTGCCAGCAGCCATGGAGGGGGACCCCGCTCCTATAATTCACCCCTCCACTTT. This encodes CASSHGGGPRSYNSPLHF.

There are many counts of this clonotype. The rearrangement uses TRBV7-3 and TRBJ2-2; a possible D gene is TRBD2 (6 bases). CDR3 size: 15 residues. V was clipped by 2 bases and J by 2 bases, with 9 bases between them. Germline lookup yields CDR1 SGHTA and CDR2 FQGTGA. This CDR3 reads CASSLETRNTGELFF. The CDR3 coding sequence is TGTGCCAGCAGCTTAGAGACTAGAAACACCGGGGAGCTGTTTTTT.

The table lists this clonotype with many counts. This rearrangement joins TRBV7-6 to TRBJ1-3; tentatively, D is TRBD1 (6 bases). The CDR3 is made up of 14 amino acids. Between the trimmed V and J ends, which lost 5 bases and 5 bases, there was a span of 13 bases. CDR1 is SGHVS, CDR2 FNYEAQ, per germline. In DNA form, the CDR3 reads TGTGCCAGCAGCCCCTGGACAGCTAGAAACACCATATATTTT. Translated, it gives CASSPWTARNTIYF.

The V and J genes are TRBV18 and TRBJ2-5; D is ambiguous. Germline CDR1 KGHSH, CDR2 LQKENI. V was shortened by 4 bases and J by 1 base, with 16 bases between the two germline ends. The CDR3 sequence is 16 residues long. CDR3 DNA: TGTGCCAGCTCACAGATGTTCGACACACGCCAAGAGACCCAGTACTTC. It is translated as CASSQMFDTRQETQYF.

At least ten counts were recorded for this clonotype. The chain carries TRBV7-2 and TRBJ1-1; no clear D. This CDR3 is 16 amino acids long. Germline V CDR1 and CDR2: SGHTA, FQGNSA. V lost 3 bases and J lost 0, with 14 bases in between. The CDR3 is CASSFGRVSMNTEAFF. Written as DNA, the CDR3 is TGTGCCAGCAGCTTTGGTCGGGTTAGCATGAACACTGAAGCTTTCTTT. The variable domain in full, completed from reference TRBV7-2 and TRBJ1-1, reads GAGVSQSPSNKVTEKGKDVELRCDPISGHTALYWYRQSLGQGLEFLIYFQGNSAPDKSGLPSDRFSAERTGGSVSTLTIQRTQQEDSAVYLCASSFGRVSMNTEAFFGQGTRLTVV.

This clonotype was seen at least ten times. V gene TRBV29-1 combines with J gene TRBJ2-3; 7 nucleotides line up with TRBD2. This CDR3 has 12 residues. The V gene end was trimmed by 6 bases and the J gene end by 2 bases; junction bases not matched to a gene: 2. Germline-derived CDR1 and CDR2 are SQVTM and ANQGSEA. DNA of the CDR3: TGCAGCGTGGGGGGGGTCACAGATACGCAGTATTTT. Translating gives CSVGGVTDTQYF.

The chain links TRBV5-1 to TRBJ2-1; D unclear. The germline V gene has CDR1 SGHRS and CDR2 YFSETQ. Trimming left V 4 bases short and J 1 base short, with 12 bases between. CDR3 length: 15 amino acids. The CDR3 DNA follows: TGCGCCAGCAGCCTTCTTCCGGATTCCTACAATGAGCAGTTCTTC. Residues: CASSLLPDSYNEQFF.

This clonotype has a count of ten or more. CDR3 nucleotide sequence: TGTGCCAGCAGCCAAGCAGGGGTCAACATTCAGTACTTC. Translated: CASSQAGVNIQYF. The chain carries TRBV3-1 and TRBJ2-4, with D maybe TRBD1 (6 bases). The CDR3 covers 13 residues. Germline assignment: CDR1 LGHDT and CDR2 YNNKEL (reference sequence). The V end lost 1 base, the J end lost 7 bases, and 8 bases lay between the germline ends.

This clonotype was observed a few times. The chain carries TRBV12-3 or TRBV12-4 and TRBJ1-2; D is unclear. V gave up 3 bases and J gave up 7 bases, with 12 bases separating them. The CDR3 contains 13 residues. CDR3 amino acids: CASSFWGSRGYTF. DNA for the CDR3: TGTGCCAGCAGTTTTTGGGGTTCGCGTGGCTACACCTTC.

This clonotype was seen at least ten times. This chain joins TRBV4-2 and TRBJ2-3; 7 positions agree with TRBD2. V lost 1 base, J lost 0 bases, and 7 bases stayed unmatched. CDR3 length: 17 amino acids. Germline-derived CDR1 and CDR2 are LGHNA and YNFKEQ. CDR3 in amino acids: CASSQGAASGSTDTQYF. CDR3 DNA sequence: TGTGCCAGCAGCCAAGGGGCGGCTAGCGGAAGCACAGATACGCAGTATTTT.

This clonotype has ten or more counts. This chain joins TRBV7-8 and TRBJ2-7; D is uncertain. In germline, CDR1 is SGHVS, CDR2 FQNEAQ. The CDR3 contains 15 residues. V was cut by 0 bases and J by 3 bases, with 12 bases left in between. CDR3 DNA sequence: TGTGCCAGCAGCTTAGCGATGCTCGCCCTCTACGAGCAGTACTTC. The encoded protein is CASSLAMLALYEQYF.

This clonotype was seen only a few times. The J gene is TRBJ1-6, the V gene TRBV18; TRBD1 might be the D (6 bases). The CDR3 runs 15 residues. Trimming left V 6 bases short and J 8 bases short, with 17 bases between. The V gene's germline CDR1 is KGHSH and CDR2 LQKENI. CDR3 DNA: TGTGCCAGCTCCCAAACACAGGGAATTGATTCACCCCTCCACTTT. This gives the protein CASSQTQGIDSPLHF.

The rearrangement uses TRBV27 and TRBJ1-4; TRBD1 matches at 7 bases. J gave up 5 bases and V 3 bases, and 6 bases lay outside the gene matches. Per the germline V gene, CDR1 is MNHEY and CDR2 is SMNVEV (reference sequence). This CDR3 is built from 15 residues. For the CDR3, the DNA is TGTGCCAGCAGTTTTCGGGGACAGACGAATGAAAAACTGTTTTTT. This codes for CASSFRGQTNEKLFF.

CDR3 in DNA: TGCGCCAGCAGCTTGGTGGGGAACAACTATGGCTACACCTTC. Protein: CASSLVGNNYGYTF. The chain combines TRBV5-1 with TRBJ1-2; D not certain. The CDR3 is 14 residues long. Trimming stripped 0 bases from V and 2 bases from J, with 8 bases between. CDR1 SGHRS and CDR2 YFSETQ come from the germline V gene.